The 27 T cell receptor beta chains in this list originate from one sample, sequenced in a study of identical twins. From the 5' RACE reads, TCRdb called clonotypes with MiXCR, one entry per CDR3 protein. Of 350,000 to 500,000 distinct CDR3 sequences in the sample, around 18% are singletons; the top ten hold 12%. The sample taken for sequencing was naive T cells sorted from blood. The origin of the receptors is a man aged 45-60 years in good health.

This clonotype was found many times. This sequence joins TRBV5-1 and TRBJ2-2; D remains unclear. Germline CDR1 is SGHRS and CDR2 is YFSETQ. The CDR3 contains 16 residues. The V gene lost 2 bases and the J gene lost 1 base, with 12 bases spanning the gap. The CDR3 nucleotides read TGCGCCAGCAGCTTAAGGCCAGCTGGGAACACCGGGGAGCTGTTTTTT. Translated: CASSLRPAGNTGELFF.

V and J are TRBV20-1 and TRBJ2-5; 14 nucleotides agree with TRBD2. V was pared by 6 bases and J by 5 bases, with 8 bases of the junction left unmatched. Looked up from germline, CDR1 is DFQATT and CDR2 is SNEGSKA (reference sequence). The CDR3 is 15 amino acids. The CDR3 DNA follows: TGCAGTGCCACGGGACTAGCGGGAGATGGTGAGACCCAGTACTTC. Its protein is CSATGLAGDGETQYF.

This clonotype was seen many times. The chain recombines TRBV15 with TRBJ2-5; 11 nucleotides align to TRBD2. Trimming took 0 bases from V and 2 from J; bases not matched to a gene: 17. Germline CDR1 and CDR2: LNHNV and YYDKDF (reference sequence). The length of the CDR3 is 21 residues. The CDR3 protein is CATSRDRTSGGYTKTQETQYF. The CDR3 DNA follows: TGTGCCACCAGCAGAGACCGAACTAGCGGGGGCTACACCAAGACGCAAGAGACCCAGTACTTC.

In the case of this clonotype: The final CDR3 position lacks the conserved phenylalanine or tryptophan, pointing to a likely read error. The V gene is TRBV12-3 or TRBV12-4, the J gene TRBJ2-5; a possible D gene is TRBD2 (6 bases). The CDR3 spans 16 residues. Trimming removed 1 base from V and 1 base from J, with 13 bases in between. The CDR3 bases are TGTGCCAGCAGTTTAGTGGTGGCGGGGTCCCAAGAGACCCAGTACCTC. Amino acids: CASSLVVAGSQETQYL.

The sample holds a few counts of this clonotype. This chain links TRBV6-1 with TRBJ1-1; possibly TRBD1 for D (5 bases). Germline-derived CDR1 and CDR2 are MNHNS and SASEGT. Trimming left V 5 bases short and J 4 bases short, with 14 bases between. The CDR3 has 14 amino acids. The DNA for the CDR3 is TGTGCCAGCAGTCCCGAGCCGGGGGGCACTGAAGCTTTCTTT. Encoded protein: CASSPEPGGTEAFF.

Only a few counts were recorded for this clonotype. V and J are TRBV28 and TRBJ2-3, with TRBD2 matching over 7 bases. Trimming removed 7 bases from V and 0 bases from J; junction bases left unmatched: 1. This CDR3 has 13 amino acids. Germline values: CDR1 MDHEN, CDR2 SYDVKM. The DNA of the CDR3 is TGTGCCAGCATGCGGGGGAGCACAGATACGCAGTATTTT. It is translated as CASMRGSTDTQYF.

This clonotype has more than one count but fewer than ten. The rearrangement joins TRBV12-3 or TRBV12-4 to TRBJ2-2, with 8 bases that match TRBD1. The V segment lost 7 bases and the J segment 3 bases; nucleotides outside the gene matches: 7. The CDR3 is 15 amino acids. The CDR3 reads CASNTGGSYTGELFF. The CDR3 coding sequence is TGTGCCAGCAATACAGGGGGATCGTACACCGGGGAGCTGTTTTTT.

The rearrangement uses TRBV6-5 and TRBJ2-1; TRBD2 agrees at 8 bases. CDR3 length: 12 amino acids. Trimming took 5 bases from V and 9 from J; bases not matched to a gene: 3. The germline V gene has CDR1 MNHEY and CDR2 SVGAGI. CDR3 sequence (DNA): TGTGCCAGCAGTACCGGGGGGGGTGAGCAGTTCTTC. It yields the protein CASSTGGGEQFF.

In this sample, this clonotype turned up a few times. The CDR3 nucleotides are TGTGCCAGCAGCTTAAGGTTAACTGGAGGGTTCGGCTCCTACAATGAGCAGTTCTTC. Amino acids: CASSLRLTGGFGSYNEQFF. The chain joins TRBV7-3 to TRBJ2-1; D may be TRBD2 (6 bases). CDR1 and CDR2 from the germline V gene are SGHTA and FQGTGA. CDR3 size: 19 residues. V dropped 1 base and J dropped 0 bases, with 19 bases sitting between them.

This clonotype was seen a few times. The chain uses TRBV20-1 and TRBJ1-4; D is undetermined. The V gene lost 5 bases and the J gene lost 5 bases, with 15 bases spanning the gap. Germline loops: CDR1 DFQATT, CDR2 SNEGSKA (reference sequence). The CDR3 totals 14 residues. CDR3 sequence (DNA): TGCAGTGCTCCGCGGACGGGCCAAAATGAAAAACTGTTTTTT. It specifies CSAPRTGQNEKLFF.

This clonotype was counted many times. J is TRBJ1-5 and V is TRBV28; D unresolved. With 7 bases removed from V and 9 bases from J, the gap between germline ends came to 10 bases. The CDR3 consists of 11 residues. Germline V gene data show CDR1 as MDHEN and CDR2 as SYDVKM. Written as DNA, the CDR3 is TGTGCCAGCACCGTCCAAGGGCCCCAGCATTTT. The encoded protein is CASTVQGPQHF.

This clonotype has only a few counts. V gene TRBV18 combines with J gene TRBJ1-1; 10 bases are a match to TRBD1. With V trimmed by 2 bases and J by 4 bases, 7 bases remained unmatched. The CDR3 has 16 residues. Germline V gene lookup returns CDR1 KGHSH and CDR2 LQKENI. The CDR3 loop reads CASSPYGTGASTEAFF. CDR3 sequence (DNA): TGTGCCAGCTCACCATACGGGACAGGGGCGAGCACTGAAGCTTTCTTT.

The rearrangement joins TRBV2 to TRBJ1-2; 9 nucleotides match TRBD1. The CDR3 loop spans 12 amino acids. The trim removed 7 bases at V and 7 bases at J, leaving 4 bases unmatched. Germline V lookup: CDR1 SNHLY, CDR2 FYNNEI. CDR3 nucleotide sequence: TGTGCCAGCATTCCGACAGGGGGTGGCTACACCTTC. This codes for CASIPTGGGYTF.

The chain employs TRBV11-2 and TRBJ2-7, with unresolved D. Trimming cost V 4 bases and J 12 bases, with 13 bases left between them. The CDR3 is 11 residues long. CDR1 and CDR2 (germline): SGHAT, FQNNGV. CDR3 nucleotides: TGTGCCAGCAGCTCCCTTGGGGTACCGTACTTC. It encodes CASSSLGVPYF.

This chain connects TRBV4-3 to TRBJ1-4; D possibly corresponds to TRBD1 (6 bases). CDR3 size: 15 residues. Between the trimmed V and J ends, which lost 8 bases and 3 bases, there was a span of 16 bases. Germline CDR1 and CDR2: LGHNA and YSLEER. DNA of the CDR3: TGCGCCAGCGCCCTCCGGGGGGCGGCTAATGAAAAACTGTTTTTT. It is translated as CASALRGAANEKLFF.

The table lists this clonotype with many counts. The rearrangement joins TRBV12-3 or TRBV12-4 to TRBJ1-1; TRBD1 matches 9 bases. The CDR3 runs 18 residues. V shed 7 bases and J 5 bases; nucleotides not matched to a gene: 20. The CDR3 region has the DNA TGTGCCAGCATCACAGGGGGCGCATTGCATCCGGGGATGACTGAAGCTTTCTTT. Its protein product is CASITGGALHPGMTEAFF.

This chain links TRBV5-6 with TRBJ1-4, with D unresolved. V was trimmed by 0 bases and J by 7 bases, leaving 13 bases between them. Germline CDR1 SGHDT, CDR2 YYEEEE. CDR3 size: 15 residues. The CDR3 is CASSLVPQEGEKLFF. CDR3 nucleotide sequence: TGTGCCAGCAGCTTGGTTCCCCAGGAGGGTGAAAAACTGTTTTTT.

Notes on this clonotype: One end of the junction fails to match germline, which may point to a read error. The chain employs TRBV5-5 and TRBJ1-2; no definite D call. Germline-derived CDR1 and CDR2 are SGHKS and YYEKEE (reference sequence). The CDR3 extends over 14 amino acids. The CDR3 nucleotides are TGTGCCAGCAGCCTAGGGAGGGAGACCTATGGCGACACCTTC. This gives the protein CASSLGRETYGDTF.

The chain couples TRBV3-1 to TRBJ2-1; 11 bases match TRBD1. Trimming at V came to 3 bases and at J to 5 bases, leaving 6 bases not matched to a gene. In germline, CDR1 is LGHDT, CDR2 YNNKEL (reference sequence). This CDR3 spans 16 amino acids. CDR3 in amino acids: CASSHPGTGGDNEQFF. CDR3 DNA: TGTGCCAGCAGCCATCCCGGGACAGGGGGGGACAATGAGCAGTTCTTC.

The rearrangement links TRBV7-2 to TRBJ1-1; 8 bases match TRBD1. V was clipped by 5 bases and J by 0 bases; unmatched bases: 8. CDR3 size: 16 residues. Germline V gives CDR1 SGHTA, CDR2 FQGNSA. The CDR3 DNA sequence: TGTGCCAGCAGCCTCTTAAGACAGGGGATGAACACTGAAGCTTTCTTT. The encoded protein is CASSLLRQGMNTEAFF.

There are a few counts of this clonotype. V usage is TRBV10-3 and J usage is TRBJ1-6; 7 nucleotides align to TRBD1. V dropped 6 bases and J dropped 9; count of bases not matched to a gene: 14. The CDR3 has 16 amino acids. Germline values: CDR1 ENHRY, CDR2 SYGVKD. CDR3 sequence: CAISPRGGGDGSPLHF. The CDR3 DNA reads TGTGCCATCAGCCCCAGGGGGGGCGGTGATGGTTCACCCCTCCACTTT.

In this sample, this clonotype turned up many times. The DNA of the CDR3 is TGTGCCAGCTCACCACCACAGGGTTCGGATGAGCAGTTCTTC. Translating gives CASSPPQGSDEQFF. V gene TRBV18 combines with J gene TRBJ2-1, with D perhaps TRBD1 (6 bases). CDR3 length: 14 amino acids. Germline CDR1 and CDR2: KGHSH and LQKENI. The V end was cut by 0 bases, the J end by 8 bases, with 11 bases between.

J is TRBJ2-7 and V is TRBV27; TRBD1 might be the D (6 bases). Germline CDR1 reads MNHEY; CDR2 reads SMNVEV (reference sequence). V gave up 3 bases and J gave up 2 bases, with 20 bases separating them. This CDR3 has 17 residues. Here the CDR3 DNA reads TGTGCCAGCAGTTTCAACCAGGGGACGCACCCTACCTACGAGCAGTACTTC. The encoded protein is CASSFNQGTHPTYEQYF.

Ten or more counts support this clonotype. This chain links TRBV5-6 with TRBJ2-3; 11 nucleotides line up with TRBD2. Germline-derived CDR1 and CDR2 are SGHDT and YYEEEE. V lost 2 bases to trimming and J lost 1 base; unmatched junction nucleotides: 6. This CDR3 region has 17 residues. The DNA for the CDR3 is TGTGCCAGCAGCTTAACTAGCGGGGGAGCCGGCACAGATACGCAGTATTTT. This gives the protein CASSLTSGGAGTDTQYF.

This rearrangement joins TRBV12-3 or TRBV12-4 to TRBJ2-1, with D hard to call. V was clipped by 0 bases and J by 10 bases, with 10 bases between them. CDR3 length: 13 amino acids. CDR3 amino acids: CASSLAHRAEQFF. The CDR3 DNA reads TGTGCCAGCAGTTTAGCGCATAGGGCGGAGCAGTTCTTC.

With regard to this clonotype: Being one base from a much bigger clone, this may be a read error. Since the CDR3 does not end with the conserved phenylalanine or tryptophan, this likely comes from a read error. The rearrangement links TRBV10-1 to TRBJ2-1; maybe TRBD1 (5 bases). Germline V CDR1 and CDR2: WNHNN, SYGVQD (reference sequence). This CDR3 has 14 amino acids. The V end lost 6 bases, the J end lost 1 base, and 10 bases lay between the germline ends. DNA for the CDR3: TGCGCCAGCAGCCGCAGGGCTTCCTACAATGAGCAGTTCTCC. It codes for CASSRRASYNEQFS.

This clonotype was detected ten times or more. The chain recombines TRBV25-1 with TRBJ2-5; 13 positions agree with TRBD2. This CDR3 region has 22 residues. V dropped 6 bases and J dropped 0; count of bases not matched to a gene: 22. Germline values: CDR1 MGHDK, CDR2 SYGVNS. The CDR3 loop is CASSPLPLAGGYNELNQETQYF. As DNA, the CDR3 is TGTGCCAGCAGCCCTCTGCCACTAGCGGGGGGGTACAACGAGCTAAACCAAGAGACCCAGTACTTC.